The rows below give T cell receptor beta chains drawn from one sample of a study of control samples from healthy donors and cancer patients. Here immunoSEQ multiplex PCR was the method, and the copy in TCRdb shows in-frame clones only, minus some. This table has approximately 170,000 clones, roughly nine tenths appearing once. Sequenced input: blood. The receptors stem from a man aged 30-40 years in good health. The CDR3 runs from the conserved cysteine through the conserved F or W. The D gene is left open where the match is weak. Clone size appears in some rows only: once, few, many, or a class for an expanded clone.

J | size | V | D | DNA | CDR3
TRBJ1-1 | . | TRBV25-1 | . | TGTGCCAGCAGGAGGGACCCCTTAAACACTGAAGCTTTCTTT | CASRRDPLNTEAFF
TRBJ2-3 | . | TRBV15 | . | TGTGCCACCAGCAGAAGGTGGAGCGGTGCTAGCACAGATACGCAGTATTTT | CATSRRWSGASTDTQYF
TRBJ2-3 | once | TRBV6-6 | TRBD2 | TGTGCCAGCAGTTCTCGACTAGCCACAGATACGCAGTATTTT | CASSSRLATDTQYF
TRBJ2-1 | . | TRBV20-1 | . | TGCAGTGCTAGTGGGGTGGCGGATGAGCAGTTCTTC | CSASGVADEQFF
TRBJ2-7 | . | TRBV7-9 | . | TGTGCCAGCAGCCAAGACGGTCTAAGAGGTCCCTTC | CASSQDGLRGPF
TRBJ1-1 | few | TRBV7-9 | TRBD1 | TGTGCCAGCAGCGGACAGGGGAACACTGAAGCTTTCTTT | CASSGQGNTEAFF
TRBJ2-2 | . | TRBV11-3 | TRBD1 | TGTGCCAGCAGCCCTGGACAGGGGGGCGGGGAGCTGTTTTTT | CASSPGQGGGELFF
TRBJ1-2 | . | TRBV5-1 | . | TGCGCCAGCAGCCCTTCAGGGGCAACCCTCTATGGCTACACCTTC | CASSPSGATLYGYTF
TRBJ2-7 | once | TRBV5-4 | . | TGTGCCAGCAGTTCACCCGGTCCCCACTACTCCTACGAGCAGTACTTC | CASSSPGPHYSYEQYF
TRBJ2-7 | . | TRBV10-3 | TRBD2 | TGTGCCATCAGTCTAGCGGGAGGACCCTACGAGCAGTACTTC | CAISLAGGPYEQYF
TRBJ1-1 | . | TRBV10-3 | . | TGTGCCATCAGTGAACAGGGACCCGGCACTGAAGCTTTCTTT | CAISEQGPGTEAFF
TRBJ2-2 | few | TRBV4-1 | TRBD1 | TGCGCCAGCACCGAAGAAGATGGGACAGGGCGGACCGGGGAGCTGTTTTTT | CASTEEDGTGRTGELFF
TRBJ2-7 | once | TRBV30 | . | TGTGCCTGGAGTGTAAAGGGTAACGAGCAGTACTTC | CAWSVKGNEQYF